Described below is a single T cell receptor beta chain sequence and its context. It was with unique molecular identifiers that the TCRbeta library was prepared. MiXCR was run by TCRdb on the PCR reads, yielding one entry per CDR3 protein. The profile shows approximately 590,000 distinct CDR3 sequences, roughly a tenth of them singletons. These data are taken from a study of T-cell reconstitution after alpha-beta-depleted transplantation in children. The length of the CDR3 is 11 residues. CDR1 and CDR2 (germline): GTSNPN, SVGIG (reference sequence). The junction had 0 bases not matched to a gene; V was cut back by 4 bases and J by 4 bases.

The rearrangement joins TRBV30 to TRBJ1-2; 7 bases line up with TRBD1. The starting material was PBMCs from the stem cell graft donor, obtained from the stem cell graft. This clonotype originated in a human donor who donated a stem cell graft to a child with acute myeloid leukemia. CDR3 DNA sequence: TGTGCCTGGACAGGGGGCTATGGCTACACCTTC. This encodes CAWTGGYGYTF.